These 7 T cell receptor beta chains were sequenced from one sample in a study of shared clonotypes between healthy human individuals (dated by TCRdb to 2018 to 2020). The library relied on the immunoSEQ multiplex PCR assay. Drawn from immuneACCESS, this table holds only the in-frame rearrangements with V and J called that TCRdb kept. Clones are partly lost; checked studies trace under half to an unresolved V gene and leave the rest unexplained. The sample table contains 2 million to 3 million clones; only one count was recorded for under 95% of them. The ten largest clones represent approximately 0.37% of the sample. What was sequenced was naive CD4+ T cells from PBMCs. Reading the label with the study, this specimen's cell subset or site is: CD45RA+ positively selected. The receptor source for this set is a man aged 18 to 35 in good health. Some clones in this sample may be carry-over from other donors' samples.

This chain uses TRBV7-3 with TRBJ1-1; the D gene is possibly TRBD1 (6 bases). The CDR3 length is 14 residues. Looked up from germline, CDR1 is SGHTA and CDR2 is FQGTGA. The V gene lost 0 bases and the J gene lost 5 bases, with 10 bases spanning the gap. CDR3 sequence (DNA): TGTGCCAGCAGCTTAACCGGGACACTTACTGAAGCTTTCTTT. Protein sequence: CASSLTGTLTEAFF. Together with reference TRBV7-3 and TRBJ1-1, the CDR3 gives the full variable domain: GAGVSQTPSNKVTEKGKYVELRCDPISGHTALYWYRQSLGQGPEFLIYFQGTGAADDSGLPNDRFFAVRPEGSVSTLKIQRTERGDSAVYLCASSLTGTLTEAFFGQGTRLTVV.

The chain has TRBV30 and TRBJ1-5; no definite D call. The CDR3 is made up of 15 amino acids. The germline V gene has CDR1 GTSNPN and CDR2 SVGIG (reference sequence). V dropped 1 base and J dropped 3 bases, with 13 bases sitting between them. CDR3 nucleotides: TGTGCCTGGAGTGGGGGTTCGGTCCTCAATCAGCCCCAGCATTTT. It encodes CAWSGGSVLNQPQHF.

The chain links TRBV5-5 to TRBJ2-5; D is uncertain. The CDR3 extends over 13 amino acids. Trimming pared 4 bases from V and 5 bases from J, leaving 12 bases between. In germline, CDR1 is SGHKS, CDR2 YYEKEE (reference sequence). The CDR3 spells CASSDPGAETQYF. CDR3 bases: TGTGCCAGCAGCGACCCCGGCGCGGAGACCCAGTACTTC.

CDR3 loop: CASSFRQVSNTEAFF. The CDR3 bases are TGTGCCAGCTCATTTCGACAGGTTTCGAACACTGAAGCTTTCTTT. The rearrangement joins TRBV18 to TRBJ1-1; D might be TRBD1 (6 bases). CDR3 length: 15 residues. Germline lookup yields CDR1 KGHSH and CDR2 LQKENI. The ends were cut back, 5 bases at V and 1 base at J, with 14 bases in the middle.

The chain links TRBV11-2 to TRBJ1-2, with D unclear. V lost 7 bases, J lost 2 bases, and 14 bases lay in between. The CDR3 contains 14 residues. Germline V lookup: CDR1 SGHAT, CDR2 FQNNGV. The CDR3 DNA is TGTGCCAGCAAACCAGAACCTCTCAACTATGGCTACACCTTC. Its protein is CASKPEPLNYGYTF. The full variable domain, rest sourced from reference TRBV11-2 and TRBJ1-2, is EAGVAQSPRYKIIEKRQSVAFWCNPISGHATLYWYQQILGQGPKLLIQFQNNGVVDDSQLPKDRFSAERLKGVDSTLKIQPAKLEDSAVYLCASKPEPLNYGYTFGSGTRLTVV.

As concerns this clone: This sample includes further DNA sequences coding for the same CDR3. This chain links TRBV7-3 with TRBJ2-2; 7 nucleotides align to TRBD2. Germline V gene data show CDR1 as SGHTA and CDR2 as FQGTGA. Germline trimming cut 5 bases from V and 5 bases from J; bases unmatched to any gene: 8. CDR3 length: 15 residues. Here the CDR3 DNA reads TGTGCCAGCAGCCCCCGTGGTAGCGGGACCGGGGAGCTGTTTTTT. Its protein product is CASSPRGSGTGELFF.

V gene TRBV6-1 combines with J gene TRBJ2-5; 10 nucleotides match TRBD1. Germline CDR1 MNHNS, CDR2 SASEGT. V lost 1 base, J lost 3 bases, and 5 bases stayed unmatched. The CDR3 consists of 16 residues. The CDR3 nucleotides read TGTGCCAGCAGTGAAGTTACGGGGACAGGGGAAGAGACCCAGTACTTC. Amino acids: CASSEVTGTGEETQYF.